This TCR beta chain originates from a study of OX40 agonist ivuxolimab in advanced cancers. Generated by immunoSEQ multiplex PCR, the TCRdb table keeps only in-frame clones and is missing some. The sample has 65,000 to 95,000 clones, more than 70% seen once; the top ten hold more than 8%. Germline lookup yields CDR1 SGHAT and CDR2 FQNNGV. With V trimmed by 4 bases and J by 6 bases, 9 bases remained unmatched. This CDR3 contains 16 residues. This chain links TRBV11-2 with TRBJ2-2; 9 bases are shared with TRBD2. The receptor was isolated from an adult with an advanced solid tumor such as melanoma, head and neck, liver or kidney cancer. Sequences were derived from CD4+ or CD8+ T cells sorted from blood, sampled in a trial of the OX40 agonist ivuxolimab. CDR3 residues: CASSSRSGSGAGELFF. The DNA of the CDR3 is TGTGCCAGCAGCTCCCGTAGCGGGAGTGGGGCCGGGGAGCTGTTTTTT.